This T cell receptor (beta chain) was obtained from a study of beta chain features in type 1 diabetes. This clone was counted between two and nine times. Its target is unknown. Notes on the study in general: TCRB CDR3s from Type 1 diabetes patients were moderately but significantly shorter in all four CD4+ subsets. At VDJ recombination sites, type 1 diabetes patients had fewer insertions and more deleted nucleotides.

The CDR3 sequence is 14 residues long. Trimming removed 6 bases at V and 1 base at J, with 12 bases between. Looked up from germline, CDR1 is LNHDA and CDR2 is SQIVND (reference sequence). CD45RO/CCR7/CD25/CD127/CD95/CD27 staining was used to isolate CD4+ naive, central memory, regulatory and stem cell-like memory cells by sorting. Expressed TCRB transcripts were sequenced after all isolated RNA was converted to cDNA. TCRdb keeps only in-frame clones here, not all; method: immunoSEQ multiplex PCR. The sample contains hundreds of thousands of clones, roughly 13% of which appear only once. Specimen: naive CD4+ T cells from blood. The TCR was taken from a man younger than 35 with type 1 diabetes. This chain connects TRBV19 to TRBJ1-1; tentative D call: TRBD1 (6 bases). The CDR3 nucleotides read TGTGCCAGTAGCTGGCAGGGGCGGAACACTGAAGCTTTCTTT. It is translated as CASSWQGRNTEAFF.